The entry that follows covers one TCR beta chain sequence. Its target is not known. Preparation of the TCRbeta library was carried out with unique molecular identifiers. TCRdb ran MiXCR on the PCR reads and lists one entry per CDR3 protein. The data show around 960,000 distinct CDR3 sequences, about 31% seen once. The sample originates from a study of T-cell reconstitution after alpha-beta-depleted transplantation in children. General study findings and limits: Reports say that about two months after transplant, the alpha-beta T cells came out of several hundred graft clones that had expanded. Certain patients had high TCRbeta diversity at day 60, and it came from recipient T cells and thymic progenitors that survived. At one year after transplant, newly produced T cells mostly accounted for T-cell counts and diversity.

With 2 bases clipped from V and 9 bases from J, the junction kept 5 bases outside the gene matches. The CDR3 is 15 amino acids. Germline CDR1 MGHDK, CDR2 SYGVNS. The chain combines TRBV25-1 with TRBJ2-1, with TRBD2 identical over 12 bases. The source is a boy in the first two years of life who had a stem cell transplant for SCID, so the T cells may come from the graft donor. The sample here was PBMCs, mostly from graft donor cells, taken 360 days after TCRalphabeta/CD19-depleted stem cell transplant. CDR3 nucleotide sequence: TGTGCCAGCAGTGAACTAGCGGGGGGGCCGGGTGAGCAGTTCTTC. Protein product: CASSELAGGPGEQFF.